The 5 T cell receptor beta chains below all came from one sample that was sequenced in a study of cytomegalovirus exposure and HLA in healthy donors. The PCR contained 60 Vbeta and 13 Jbeta primers. Profiled with immunoSEQ multiplex PCR; TCRdb holds only in-frame clones, not every one. The sample records approximately 190,000 clones, 84% being singletons. Material: PBMCs. All receptors come from a woman aged 45-65 years in good health and CMV-seropositive.

J is TRBJ2-2 and V is TRBV19, with D maybe TRBD1 (5 bases). Trimming took off 7 bases at V and 0 bases at J, with 15 bases between the two ends. Germline V gene sequence: CDR1 LNHDA, CDR2 SQIVND (reference sequence). The CDR3 length is 16 residues. The CDR3 nucleotides read TGTGCCAGTAAAGGATGGGGCCTCTCGAACACCGGGGAGCTGTTTTTT. Its protein is CASKGWGLSNTGELFF.

Comments on this clone: Additional DNA sequences in this sample encode the identical CDR3. The chain joins TRBV19 to TRBJ2-7; D call uncertain. The length of the CDR3 is 13 residues. Between the trimmed V and J ends, which lost 1 base and 2 bases, there was a span of 6 bases. Germline CDR1 LNHDA, CDR2 SQIVND (reference sequence). CDR3 in amino acids: CASSIAGAYEQYF. DNA for the CDR3: TGTGCCAGTAGTATAGCCGGAGCCTACGAGCAGTACTTC.

The genes are TRBV28 and TRBJ2-2; 9 positions agree with TRBD1. This CDR3 has 16 residues. Germline values: CDR1 MDHEN, CDR2 SYDVKM. The junction had 6 bases not matched to a gene; V was cut back by 5 bases and J by 2 bases. CDR3 region: CASSDPGQGNTGELFF. CDR3 nucleotide sequence: TGTGCCAGCAGTGATCCGGGACAGGGCAACACCGGGGAGCTGTTTTTT.

This clone was detected a few times. The V gene is TRBV5-6, the J gene TRBJ2-6; unclear D gene. Germline-derived CDR1 and CDR2 are SGHDT and YYEEEE. CDR3 length: 14 amino acids. V lost 5 bases to trimming and J lost 0 bases, with 6 bases between them. The CDR3 sequence is CASSAYSGANVLTF. The CDR3 nucleotides read TGTGCCAGCAGTGCCTACTCTGGGGCCAACGTCCTGACTTTC. Using reference TRBV5-6 and TRBJ2-6 for the parts outside the CDR3, the full variable domain is DAGVTQSPTHLIKTRGQQVTLRCSPKSGHDTVSWYQQALGQGPQFIFQYYEEEERQRGNFPDRFSGHQFPNYSSELNVNALLLGDSALYLCASSAYSGANVLTFGAGSRLTVL.

This chain uses TRBV29-1 with TRBJ2-2, with 8 bases aligning to TRBD2. This CDR3 contains 13 residues. Looked up from germline, CDR1 is SQVTM and CDR2 is ANQGSEA. Trimming removed 5 bases from V and 3 bases from J; junction bases left unmatched: 2. CDR3 loop: CSVWRGDTGELFF. Here the CDR3 DNA reads TGCAGCGTTTGGCGGGGGGACACCGGGGAGCTGTTTTTT.